Listed below are T cell receptor beta chains from one sample, sequenced in a study of blood T cell repertoires in COVID-19. Here immunoSEQ multiplex PCR was the method, and the copy in TCRdb shows in-frame clones only, minus some. Of some 460,000 clones in the sample, around 90% were seen once. Sequenced: PBMCs or T cells enriched from blood (not recorded which). Receptors originate from a young woman who had recovered from COVID-19. Each CDR3 is given with its conserved first and last residue. D genes are given only for firm matches. The size field is filled for only some rows; it gives once, few, many or a size class.

size	V	D	J	CDR3	DNA
once	TRBV18	NA	TRBJ1-4	CASSPSVDGNEKLFF	TGTGCCAGCTCACCATCGGTAGATGGTAATGAAAAACTGTTTTTT
NA	TRBV7-2	TRBD1	TRBJ1-2	CASSPGTGSYGYTF	TGTGCCAGCAGCCCCGGGACAGGTTCCTATGGCTACACCTTC
NA	TRBV13	NA	TRBJ1-6	CASSYLDRDNSPLHF	TGTGCCAGCAGCTACTTAGACAGAGATAATTCACCCCTCCACTTT
NA	TRBV18	NA	TRBJ2-7	CASSPSQGSYEQYF	TGTGCCAGCTCACCCTCACAGGGTAGCTACGAGCAGTACTTC
NA	TRBV24-1	TRBD1	TRBJ1-1	CATSDSTGGYATEAFF	TGTGCCACCAGTGATTCAACAGGGGGTTACGCGACTGAAGCTTTCTTT
NA	TRBV5-1	TRBD1	TRBJ1-2	CASSLTGDDGYTF	TGCGCCAGCAGCCTGACAGGGGATGATGGCTACACCTTC
NA	TRBV6-4	NA	TRBJ2-1	CASSETPNARRLVNEQFF	TGTGCCAGCAGTGAAACTCCGAACGCACGGAGGCTGGTAAATGAGCAGTTCTTC
NA	TRBV5-5	NA	TRBJ1-1	CASSFSFNTEAFF	TGTGCCAGCAGCTTCTCGTTCAACACTGAAGCTTTCTTT
NA	TRBV6-5	NA	TRBJ1-1	CASSYSWKGGTEAFF	TGTGCCAGCAGTTACTCGTGGAAGGGAGGAACTGAAGCTTTCTTT
NA	TRBV6-5	TRBD1	TRBJ2-3	CASLRGTGTDTQYF	TGTGCCAGCCTCCGCGGGACAGGGACAGATACGCAGTATTTT
NA	TRBV9	NA	TRBJ1-3	CASSVEGQTGNTIYF	TGTGCCAGCAGCGTAGAAGGACAAACTGGAAACACCATATATTTT
few	TRBV9	TRBD1	TRBJ2-2	CASSGGQGPPGELFF	TGTGCCAGCAGCGGGGGACAGGGACCGCCCGGGGAGCTGTTTTTT
NA	TRBV6-5	TRBD1	TRBJ1-5	CASTGQDRQPQHF	TGTGCCAGCACCGGACAGGATAGGCAGCCCCAGCATTTT
NA	TRBV29-1	NA	TRBJ1-1	CSVERQTNTEAFF	TGCAGCGTTGAAAGACAGACCAACACTGAAGCTTTCTTT
NA	TRBV7-2	NA	TRBJ1-5	CASSLDGQYSNQPQHF	TGTGCCAGCAGCTTAGATGGGCAGTATAGCAATCAGCCCCAGCATTTT
NA	TRBV7-9	TRBD1	TRBJ2-7	CASSFGQVGGEQYF	TGTGCCAGCAGCTTCGGACAGGTCGGTGGGGAGCAGTACTTC
NA	TRBV2	NA	TRBJ1-6	CASRQSSYNSPLHF	TGTGCCAGCAGACAGAGCTCCTATAATTCACCCCTCCACTTT
once	TRBV27	TRBD1	TRBJ1-2	CASSLGQGAGGYTF	TGTGCCAGCAGCCTTGGACAGGGGGCGGGTGGCTACACCTTC
once	TRBV30	TRBD2	TRBJ2-1	CAWRLAGGLGEQFF	TGTGCCTGGAGACTAGCGGGAGGTCTGGGCGAGCAGTTCTTC
NA	TRBV18	NA	TRBJ2-7	CASSPPRQAPRSYEQYF	TGTGCCAGCTCTCCGCCCCGACAGGCGCCTCGCTCCTACGAGCAGTACTTC
NA	TRBV6-6	TRBD2	TRBJ2-3	CASSYFYGGGTDTQYF	TGTGCCAGCAGTTACTTTTACGGGGGGGGCACAGATACGCAGTATTTT
NA	TRBV7-6	TRBD1	TRBJ2-1	CASSRSPAGTGNSEQFF	TGTGCCAGCAGTAGATCCCCTGCCGGGACAGGGAACAGTGAGCAGTTCTTC
NA	TRBV4-1	NA	TRBJ1-3	CASSQKLPGISGGNTIYF	TGCGCCAGCAGCCAAAAGCTCCCAGGCATATCGGGGGGAAACACCATATATTTT
NA	TRBV16	TRBD1	TRBJ1-1	CASSQSLGQGARTEAFF	TGTGCCAGCAGCCAATCTCTGGGGCAGGGGGCGCGCACTGAAGCTTTCTTT
NA	TRBV4-1	NA	TRBJ1-5	CASSQVPLPSGIQPQHF	TGCGCCAGCAGCCAAGTCCCTCTACCATCAGGGATCCAGCCCCAGCATTTT
NA	TRBV3-1/TRBV3-2	NA	TRBJ1-2	CASSHLSQRAAQSYYGYTF	TGTGCCAGCAGCCACCTAAGCCAGAGGGCAGCTCAGAGCTACTATGGCTACACCTTC
NA	TRBV29-1	TRBD2	TRBJ2-1	CSGRGTSGGSDNEQFF	TGCAGCGGTCGCGGGACTAGCGGGGGATCGGACAATGAGCAGTTCTTC
NA	TRBV6-5	TRBD1	TRBJ1-1	CASMDRGGRAEAFF	TGTGCCAGCATGGACAGGGGAGGACGCGCTGAAGCTTTCTTT
NA	TRBV7-2	NA	TRBJ2-7	CASSYKGDTYFSYEQYF	TGTGCCAGCAGCTATAAGGGGGACACTTATTTCTCCTACGAGCAGTACTTC
NA	TRBV11-3	NA	TRBJ2-1	CASSLDGGRMNEQFF	TGTGCCAGCAGCTTAGACGGAGGGAGGATGAATGAGCAGTTCTTC
NA	TRBV19	TRBD1	TRBJ2-2	CASGQGTANTGELFF	TGTGCCTCCGGACAGGGGACCGCGAACACCGGGGAGCTGTTTTTT
NA	TRBV7-9	TRBD1	TRBJ1-3	CASSFGTGRNTIYF	TGTGCCAGCAGCTTCGGGACAGGCCGAAACACCATATATTTT
NA	TRBV25-1	NA	TRBJ1-6	CASSDVRVNSPLHF	TGTGCCAGCAGTGACGTCAGGGTTAATTCACCCCTCCACTTT
NA	TRBV6-5	NA	TRBJ1-1	CATGRQVGGEAFF	TGTGCCACCGGGCGACAGGTTGGAGGTGAAGCTTTCTTT
NA	TRBV7-9	TRBD1	TRBJ2-7	CASSLATGVYEQYF	TGTGCCAGCAGCTTAGCGACAGGGGTGTACGAGCAGTACTTC
few	TRBV4-2	TRBD1	TRBJ1-5	CASTSFLGQGSNQPQHF	TGTGCCAGCACATCTTTCCTCGGACAGGGAAGCAATCAGCCCCAGCATTTT
NA	TRBV4-1	TRBD2	TRBJ2-1	CASSHPPGTSGPYNEQFF	TGCGCCAGCAGCCACCCTCCTGGCACTAGCGGCCCCTACAATGAGCAGTTCTTC
NA	TRBV30	NA	TRBJ1-5	CAWSVRGVPSRSQPQHF	TGTGCCTGGAGTGTACGGGGGGTCCCTAGCCGGAGTCAGCCCCAGCATTTT
NA	TRBV21-1	NA	TRBJ2-5	CARVSGMFQETQYF	TGTGCCAGAGTTTCAGGGATGTTCCAAGAGACCCAGTACTTC
NA	TRBV15	TRBD1	TRBJ1-4	CATSRNDRAGKLFF	TGTGCCACCAGCAGAAATGACAGGGCGGGAAAACTGTTTTTT
NA	TRBV12-3/TRBV12-4	NA	TRBJ1-3	CASSFWQGGTIYF	TGTGCCAGCAGTTTTTGGCAGGGAGGAACCATATATTTT
NA	TRBV30	TRBD1	TRBJ2-7	CAWSGTGTYEQYF	TGTGCCTGGAGCGGGACAGGGACCTACGAGCAGTACTTC
NA	TRBV5-1	NA	TRBJ2-3	CASSFETDTQYF	TGCGCCAGCAGCTTTGAGACAGATACGCAGTATTTT
once	TRBV5-4	NA	TRBJ2-2	CASSRGQDTGELFF	TGTGCCAGCAGCCGCGGACAAGACACCGGGGAGCTGTTTTTT
few	TRBV6-5	TRBD1	TRBJ1-2	CASSYSGDRFNYGYTF	TGTGCCAGCAGTTACTCGGGGGACAGGTTTAACTATGGCTACACCTTC
NA	TRBV5-1	TRBD1	TRBJ1-1	CASRIQGTENTEAFF	TGCGCCAGCAGAATACAGGGGACAGAGAACACTGAAGCTTTCTTT
NA	TRBV5-1	NA	TRBJ1-2	CASSPLPTAGAGYTF	TGCGCCAGCAGCCCCCTCCCGACAGCGGGAGCTGGCTACACCTTC
NA	TRBV3-1/TRBV3-2	TRBD2	TRBJ2-5	CASRLAGAQETQYF	TGTGCCAGCAGACTAGCGGGGGCTCAAGAGACCCAGTACTTC